The clone carrying this T cell receptor (beta chain) was found once. Antigen: not known. The source of the sample is a study of CD8 T cells in ankylosing spondylitis. CDR1 DFQATT and CDR2 SNEGSKA come from the germline V gene (reference sequence). V gave up 5 bases and J gave up 5 bases; unmatched junction bases: 6. This CDR3 is built from 15 residues. Researchers built TCR beta libraries using quantitative 5'-RACE with molecular barcodes. TCRdb reprocessed the 5' RACE reads with MiXCR, giving one entry per CDR3 protein. Here the sample spans roughly 440,000 distinct CDR3 sequences, more than 15% being singletons. Whole-study results and caveats: Characteristic, it appeared, of ankylosing spondylitis blood was a TCR beta motif of 7 or 8 highly homologous variants. As for the disease-linked clones, they showed a CD8+ phenotype and occurred at relatively low frequencies in peripheral blood.

The sample comprised blood, either unsorted or a sorted T cell fraction (not recorded which). The chain combines TRBV20-1 with TRBJ2-1, with 13 bases matching TRBD2. The source is a male donor with ankylosing spondylitis. In DNA, the CDR3 is TGCAGTGCTCCCCGACTAGCGGGAGGCCACAATGAGCAGTTCTTC. Protein sequence: CSAPRLAGGHNEQFF.